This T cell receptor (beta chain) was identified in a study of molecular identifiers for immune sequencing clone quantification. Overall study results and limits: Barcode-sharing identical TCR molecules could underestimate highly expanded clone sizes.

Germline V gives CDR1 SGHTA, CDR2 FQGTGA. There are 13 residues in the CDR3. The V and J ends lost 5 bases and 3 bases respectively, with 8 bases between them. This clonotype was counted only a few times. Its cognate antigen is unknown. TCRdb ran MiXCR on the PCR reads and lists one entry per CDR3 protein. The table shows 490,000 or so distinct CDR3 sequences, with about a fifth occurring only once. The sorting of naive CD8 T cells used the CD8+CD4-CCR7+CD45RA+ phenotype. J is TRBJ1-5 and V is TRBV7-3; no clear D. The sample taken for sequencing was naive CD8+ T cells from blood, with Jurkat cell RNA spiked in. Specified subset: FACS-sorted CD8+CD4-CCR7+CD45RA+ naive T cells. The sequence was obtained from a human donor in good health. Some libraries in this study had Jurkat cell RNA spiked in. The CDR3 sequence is CASSDGFNQPQHF. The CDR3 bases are TGTGCCAGCAGCGACGGGTTCAATCAGCCCCAGCATTTT.